This T cell receptor beta chain was observed in a study of blood T cell repertoires in COVID-19. For the study at large: Some COVID-19 samples were acute and others convalescent; all came from the United States, Italy and Spain. T cells, B-cell-depleted T cells, or PBMCs provided the cDNA or gDNA that served as material.

In the original analysis: Reference gene primer amplification in the assay estimated nucleated cell counts. This table comes from immunoSEQ multiplex PCR, and its TCRdb copy is limited to in-frame clones, with some not included. The DNA was the basis for D and trimming; V, J and clone size are from that table. The profile shows about 190,000 clones, 80% to 85% of them singletons. The TCR sequence derives from a human donor in a cohort sampled during active COVID-19. The sequencing sample was made of peripheral blood.

CDR3 bases: TGTGCCAGCAGCTCGCTACTCGGGAGCTACAATGAGCAGTTCTTC. This codes for CASSSLLGSYNEQFF. The chain has TRBV7-2 and TRBJ2-1; weak D call: TRBD2 (6 bases). The CDR3 is made up of 15 amino acids. Trimming removed 4 bases from V and 3 bases from J, with 13 bases in between. The germline CDR1 and CDR2 sequences are SGHTA and FQGNSA.